This note documents a single TCR beta chain sequence. What it binds is not known. The sample comes from a study of T cells in localized non-small cell lung cancer. Whole-study results and caveats: Higher T cell density in the blood was associated with longer overall survival, whereas higher adjacent-lung clonality associated with shorter survival. Heterogeneity remains possible because sequencing was limited to only one tumor region. Out of the top 100 tumor clones, a median 57 were seen in adjacent lung.

Libraries were prepared by immunoSEQ multiplex PCR; TCRdb keeps only in-frame clonotypes and omits some of them. The table includes some 78,000 clones, almost 85% detected once. The sequencing used peripheral blood, collected before any cancer treatment. The receptor was isolated from a man aged 40 to 69 with stage I lung adenocarcinoma.

CDR3 amino acids: CASSSKGTGDSPLHF. DNA of the CDR3: TGTGCCAGCAGCTCCAAAGGGACAGGGGATTCACCCCTCCACTTT. This rearrangement joins TRBV11-2 to TRBJ1-6; TRBD1 matches 10 bases. Trimming took 4 bases from V and 8 from J; bases not matched to a gene: 5. Germline assignment: CDR1 SGHAT and CDR2 FQNNGV. The CDR3 totals 15 residues.